Reported below is one T cell receptor beta chain. Its antigen remains unidentified. Base quality data are lacking; no much larger clone is found one base away. The CDR3 numbers 13 residues from cysteine through valine. Of the read, only the CDR3 DNA is kept; its 39 bases are in frame from base 1. CDR1 SGHNT and CDR2 YYREEE were looked up in the germline V gene (reference sequence). V was cut back by 0 bases and J by 6 bases, leaving a gap of 10 bases between them. This entry is derived from a study of graft-versus-host responses after intestinal transplantation (dated by TCRdb to the early 2020s). Notes on the research overall: The transplants that recipients received were multivisceral, liver-intestinal, or isolated intestinal. Every recipient was given anti-thymocyte globulin induction, followed by 2 to 3 years of maintenance tacrolimus and steroids. After intestinal transplantation, graft-versus-host and host-versus-graft alloreactive T cell clones were followed in the graft, circulation and bone marrow using bulk TCR-beta CDR3 sequencing. Alloreactive clones were identified by sequencing pre-transplant mixed lymphocyte reaction products and comparing them with unstimulated pre-transplant donor and recipient T cells. A cohort of roughly 25 intestinal transplant recipients, including one retransplant, was enrolled, and 3 patients lacking pretransplant specimens were excluded. A peak of at least 4% donor T cells among recipient peripheral blood mononuclear cells was the definition used for donor T cell macrochimerism. Instead of going to the commercial service, samples from a few later patients were sequenced in-house on an Illumina MiSeq and processed with MiXCR.

Libraries came from the immunoSEQ multiplex PCR assay. For most patients, genomic DNA was isolated with the Qiagen DNeasy Blood and Tissue Kit and shipped frozen to Adaptive Biotechnologies for TCR sequencing. For most patients, high-throughput TCR-beta CDR3 sequencing of genomic DNA was performed by Adaptive Biotechnologies. The authors' analysis ran thus. Adaptive's ImmunoSEQ software was the source of the TCR sequencing data for 18 patients, while a few other patients were processed with MiXCR and VDJtools. To correct CD4 versus CD8 sorting errors, any sequence found in both subsets at a frequency ratio below 5:1 was removed. Because the origin of CDR3 nucleotide sequences shared between donor and recipient could not be assigned, those sequences were removed. At least 2-fold expansion over unstimulated cells and a minimum CFSE-low frequency of 0.002% (template counts) or 0.001% (read counts) were required for clones to be classified as alloreactive. Mappable clones were those detected in sequenced pre-transplant spleen, lymph node, or MLR CFSE-low populations of the donor or recipient. Cumulative frequency of alloreactive clones was calculated as a percentage of all sequences weighted by copy number. The table comes from immuneACCESS by way of TCRdb, which keeps in-frame sequences with V and J called. Part of the clones is missing from these tables; in studies checked, under half for an unresolved V gene and the rest for unknown reasons. Clone size and the V and J calls come from that table; the DNA yielded D and trimming. This sample is represented by under 90,000 clones; 85% to 90% of them were singletons. Roughly 4% of the sample belongs to the ten largest clones.

The paper's findings and limits, for the study overall: GvH clones were detected in recipient bone marrow, and some appeared earlier in ileal mucosa or blood, consistent with an intestinal mucosal origin. High GvH to HvG T cell clonal ratios were observed in the allografts of patients with donor T cell macrochimerism. The relatively low number and heterogeneity of intestinal transplant patients limited the conclusions. Early after transplant, peak levels of circulating GvH clones were found to be associated with declines in HvG clones.

The time point label, read with the paper, signifies: cells obtained before transplantation from donor or recipient. CD3+CD4+ and CD3+CD8+ populations were FACS-sorted from unstimulated pre-transplant donor and recipient cells taken from spleen or lymph nodes. The chain employs TRBV5-4 and TRBJ2-7, with the D gene call left open. Sequenced here: unstimulated CD8+ T cells sorted from spleen or lymph node cells, sampled before transplant. The source of this sequence is a human donor who was the organ donor for an intestinal transplant. DNA sequence: TGTGCCAGCAGCTTGGAGGCTAGAACCGAGCAGTACGTC. This gives the protein CASSLEARTEQYV.